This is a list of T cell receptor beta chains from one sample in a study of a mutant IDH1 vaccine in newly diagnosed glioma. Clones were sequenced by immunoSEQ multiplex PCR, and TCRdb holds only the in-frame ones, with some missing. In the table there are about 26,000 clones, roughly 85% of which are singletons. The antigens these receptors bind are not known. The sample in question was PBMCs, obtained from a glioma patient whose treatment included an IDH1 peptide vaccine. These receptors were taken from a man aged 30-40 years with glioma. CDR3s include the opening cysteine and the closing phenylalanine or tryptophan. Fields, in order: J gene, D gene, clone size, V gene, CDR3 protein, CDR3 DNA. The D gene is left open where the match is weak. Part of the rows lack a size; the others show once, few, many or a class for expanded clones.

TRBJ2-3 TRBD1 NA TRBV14 CASSRDRGRTDTQYF TGTGCCAGCAGCAGAGACAGGGGGCGAACAGATACGCAGTATTTT
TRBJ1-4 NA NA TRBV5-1 CASSLGTRAEGEKLFF TGCGCCAGCAGCTTAGGGACAAGGGCGGAGGGTGAAAAACTGTTTTTT
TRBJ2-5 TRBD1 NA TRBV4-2 CASSPQDRGEQETQYF TGTGCCAGCAGCCCTCAGGACAGGGGAGAGCAAGAGACCCAGTACTTC
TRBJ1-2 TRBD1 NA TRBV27 CASSLSRQGGGYTF TGTGCCAGCAGTTTATCCCGACAGGGTGGGGGCTACACCTTC
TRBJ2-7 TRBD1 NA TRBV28 CATTGDRVKNEQYF TGTGCCACCACGGGGGACAGGGTTAAGAACGAGCAGTACTTC
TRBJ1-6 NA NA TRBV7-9 CASADSYNSPLHF TGTGCCAGCGCGGATTCGTATAATTCACCCCTCCACTTT
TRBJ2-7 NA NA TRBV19 CASSTGGNGGEQYF TGTGCCAGTAGTACCGGAGGTAATGGGGGAGAGCAGTACTTC
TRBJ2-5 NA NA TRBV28 CASSLMGLQETQYF TGTGCCAGCAGTTTAATGGGGTTGCAAGAGACCCAGTACTTC
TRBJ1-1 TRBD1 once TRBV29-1 CSVLGTGVNTEAFF TGCAGCGTCCTCGGGACAGGAGTGAACACTGAAGCTTTCTTT
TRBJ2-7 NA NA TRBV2 CASAPGLSSYEQYF TGTGCCAGCGCCCCGGGGCTTTCCTCCTACGAGCAGTACTTC
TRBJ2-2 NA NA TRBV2 CASRVDRPTGELFF TGTGCCAGCAGGGTGGACAGACCCACCGGGGAGCTGTTTTTT
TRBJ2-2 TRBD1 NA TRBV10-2 CASRRDRGDTGELFF TGCGCCAGCAGACGGGACAGGGGAGACACCGGGGAGCTGTTTTTT
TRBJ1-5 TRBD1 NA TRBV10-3 CAIRSDRAGDNQPQHF TGTGCCATCAGATCGGACAGGGCAGGTGACAATCAGCCCCAGCATTTT
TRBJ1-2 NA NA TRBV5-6 CASGFEGVHGYTF TGTGCCAGCGGCTTTGAGGGCGTGCATGGCTACACCTTC
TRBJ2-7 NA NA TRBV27 CASSRGETGGTEQYF TGTGCCAGCAGTAGGGGGGAGACGGGAGGCACCGAGCAGTACTTC
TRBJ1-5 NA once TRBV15 CATSRDGVSNQPQHF TGTGCCACCAGCAGAGATGGTGTATCGAATCAGCCCCAGCATTTT
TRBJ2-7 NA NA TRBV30 CAWSGTGGVYEQYF TGTGCCTGGAGTGGTACAGGGGGGGTGTACGAGCAGTACTTC
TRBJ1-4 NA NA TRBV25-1 CASSVGRLNEKLFF TGTGCCAGCAGTGTCGGACGCCTTAATGAAAAACTGTTTTTT
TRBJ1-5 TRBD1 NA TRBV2 CASSGRGQGRNQPQHF TGTGCCAGCAGTGGTAGAGGACAGGGAAGAAATCAGCCCCAGCATTTT